The sample holds one count of the clone carrying this T cell receptor (beta chain). Its antigen is not identified. The sample belongs to a study of T cell responses to AZD1222 COVID-19 vaccine. Only in-frame clones appear in the TCRdb table, and some are missing; sequencing was by immunoSEQ multiplex PCR. In the table there are some 92,000 clones, 88% of which are singletons. Study observations and caveats: In all cases, repertoires were sampled only after the peak T cell response. Spike-specific TCR breadth rose after two AZD1222 doses, and depth rose as well. Baseline seropositives among AZD1222 recipients totaled only 5 to 7.

The CDR3 is made up of 16 amino acids. V was cut by 6 bases and J by 6 bases, with 21 bases left in between. Per the germline V gene, CDR1 is ENHRY and CDR2 is SYGVKD. The rearrangement joins TRBV10-3 to TRBJ2-1, with D possibly being TRBD2 (6 bases). The clonotype originates from an adult in good health. This specimen consisted of peripheral blood, obtained on day 0 of AZD1222 vaccination. Here the CDR3 DNA reads TGTGCCATCAGGTCTGTAGCGGAGGGTAATATCAATGAGCAGTTCTTC. Its protein is CAIRSVAEGNINEQFF.